The T cell receptor beta chain described here comes from a study of cytomegalovirus exposure and HLA in healthy donors. Study findings and constraints: A later analysis linked a missense variant in DCLRE1C to the trimming of TCR beta V and J genes. Association of 16,951 TCR beta sequences with HLA alleles was found at 0.05 false discovery rate in a later analysis.

As concerns this clone: Its antigen remains unidentified.

The PCR ran on 60 Vbeta and 13 Jbeta primers. Data came from immunoSEQ multiplex PCR; TCRdb stores just in-frame clones and leaves some out. The repertoire table contains about 160,000 clones. Germline values: CDR1 SGHRS, CDR2 YFSETQ. Trimming took 0 bases from V and 6 from J, leaving 12 bases between them. The CDR3 is 14 amino acids. The sequencing input was PBMCs. The source is a man between 25 and 39 years old in good health and CMV-seronegative. V usage is TRBV5-1 and J usage is TRBJ1-2; TRBD1 might be the D (6 bases). The CDR3 reads CASSLAQGSDGYTF. The DNA for the CDR3 is TGCGCCAGCAGCTTGGCACAGGGTTCTGATGGCTACACCTTC.